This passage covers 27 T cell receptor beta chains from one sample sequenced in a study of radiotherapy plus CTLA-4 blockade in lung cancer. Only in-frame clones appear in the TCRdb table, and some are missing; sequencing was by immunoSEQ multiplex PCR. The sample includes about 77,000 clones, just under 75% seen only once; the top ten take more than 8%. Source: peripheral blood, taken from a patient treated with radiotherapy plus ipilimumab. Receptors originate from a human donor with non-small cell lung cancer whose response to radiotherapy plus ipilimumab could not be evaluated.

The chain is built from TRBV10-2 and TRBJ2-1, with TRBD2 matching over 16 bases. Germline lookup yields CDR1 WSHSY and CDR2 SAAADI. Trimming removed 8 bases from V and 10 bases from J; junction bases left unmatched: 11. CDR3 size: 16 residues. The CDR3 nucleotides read TGCGCCAGCCCCGAGCCGGGACTAGCGGGAGGGACCGAGCAGTTCTTC. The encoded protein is CASPEPGLAGGTEQFF.

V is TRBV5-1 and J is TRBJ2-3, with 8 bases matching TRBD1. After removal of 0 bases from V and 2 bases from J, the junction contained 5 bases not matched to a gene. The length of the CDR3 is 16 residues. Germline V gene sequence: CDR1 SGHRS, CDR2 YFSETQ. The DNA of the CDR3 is TGCGCCAGCAGCTTGGAAGGGACAGGCTACACAGATACGCAGTATTTT. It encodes CASSLEGTGYTDTQYF.

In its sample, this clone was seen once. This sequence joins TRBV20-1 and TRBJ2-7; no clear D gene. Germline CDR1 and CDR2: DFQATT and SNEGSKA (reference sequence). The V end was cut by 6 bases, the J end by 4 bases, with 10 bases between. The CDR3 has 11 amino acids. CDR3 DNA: TGCAGTGCCAGACTCGTTTACGAGCAGTACTTC. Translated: CSARLVYEQYF.

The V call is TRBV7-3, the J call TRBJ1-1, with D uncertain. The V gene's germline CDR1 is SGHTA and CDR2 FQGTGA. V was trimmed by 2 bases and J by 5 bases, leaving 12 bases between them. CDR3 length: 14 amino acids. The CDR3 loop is CASSLAAGETEAFF. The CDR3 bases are TGTGCCAGCAGCTTAGCGGCCGGGGAGACTGAAGCTTTCTTT.

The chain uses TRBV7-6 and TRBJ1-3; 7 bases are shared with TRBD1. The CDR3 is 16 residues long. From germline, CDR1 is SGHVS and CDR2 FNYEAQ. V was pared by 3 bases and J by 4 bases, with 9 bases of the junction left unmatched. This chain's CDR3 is CASSFDTTGDGNTIYF. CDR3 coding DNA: TGTGCCAGCAGCTTCGACACTACAGGGGACGGAAACACCATATATTTT. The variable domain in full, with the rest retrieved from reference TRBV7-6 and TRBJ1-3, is GAGVSQSPRYKVTKRGQDVALRCDPISGHVSLYWYRQALGQGPEFLTYFNYEAQQDKSGLPNDRFSAERPEGSISTLTIQRTEQRDSAMYRCASSFDTTGDGNTIYFGEGSWLTVV.

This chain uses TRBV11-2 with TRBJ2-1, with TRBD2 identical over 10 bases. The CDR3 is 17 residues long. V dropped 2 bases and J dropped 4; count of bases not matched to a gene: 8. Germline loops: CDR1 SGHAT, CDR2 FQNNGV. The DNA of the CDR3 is TGTGCCAGCAGCTTAAGAGTAAAGCGGGAGGGATACAATGAGCAGTTCTTC. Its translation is CASSLRVKREGYNEQFF. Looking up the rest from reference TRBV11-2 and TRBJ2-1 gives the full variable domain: EAGVAQSPRYKIIEKRQSVAFWCNPISGHATLYWYQQILGQGPKLLIQFQNNGVVDDSQLPKDRFSAERLKGVDSTLKIQPAKLEDSAVYLCASSLRVKREGYNEQFFGPGTRLTVL.

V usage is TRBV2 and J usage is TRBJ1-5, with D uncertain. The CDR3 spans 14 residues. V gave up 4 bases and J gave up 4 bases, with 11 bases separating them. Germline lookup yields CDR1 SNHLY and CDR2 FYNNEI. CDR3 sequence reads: CASSGLRDNQPQHF. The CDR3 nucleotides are TGTGCCAGCAGTGGTCTTCGCGATAATCAGCCCCAGCATTTT.

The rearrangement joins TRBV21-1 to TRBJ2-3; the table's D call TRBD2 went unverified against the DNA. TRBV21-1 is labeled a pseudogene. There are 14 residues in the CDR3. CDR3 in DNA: TGTGCCAGCAGCAAAGCAAGCAGCACAGATACGCAGTATTTT. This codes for CASSKASSTDTQYF.

CDR3 protein: CASSVSPTGELNEKLFF. In DNA, the CDR3 is TGTGCCAGCAGTGTTTCCCCCACAGGTGAGCTTAATGAAAAACTGTTTTTT. The chain joins TRBV25-1 to TRBJ1-4; D is perhaps TRBD1 (5 bases). CDR1 is MGHDK, CDR2 SYGVNS, per germline. V was pared by 4 bases and J by 4 bases, with 19 bases between. This CDR3 region has 17 residues.

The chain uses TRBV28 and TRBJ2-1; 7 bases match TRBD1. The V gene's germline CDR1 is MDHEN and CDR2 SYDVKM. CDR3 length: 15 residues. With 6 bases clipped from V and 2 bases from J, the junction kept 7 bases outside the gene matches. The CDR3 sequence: CASSGDRAPYNEQFF. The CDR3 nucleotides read TGTGCCAGCAGCGGCGACAGGGCGCCCTACAATGAGCAGTTCTTC.

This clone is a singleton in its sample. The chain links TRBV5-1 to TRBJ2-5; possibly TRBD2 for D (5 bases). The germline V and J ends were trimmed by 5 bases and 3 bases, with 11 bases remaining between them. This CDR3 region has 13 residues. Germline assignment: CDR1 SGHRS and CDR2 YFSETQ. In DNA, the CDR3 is TGCGCCAGCAGACGCATCGGGGAAGAGACCCAGTACTTC. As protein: CASRRIGEETQYF.

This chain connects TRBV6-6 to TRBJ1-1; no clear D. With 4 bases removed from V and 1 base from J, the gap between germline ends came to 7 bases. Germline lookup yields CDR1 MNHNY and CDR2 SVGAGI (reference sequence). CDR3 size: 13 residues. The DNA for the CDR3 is TGTGCCAGCAGTTTATCCCCGAACACTGAAGCTTTCTTT. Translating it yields CASSLSPNTEAFF.

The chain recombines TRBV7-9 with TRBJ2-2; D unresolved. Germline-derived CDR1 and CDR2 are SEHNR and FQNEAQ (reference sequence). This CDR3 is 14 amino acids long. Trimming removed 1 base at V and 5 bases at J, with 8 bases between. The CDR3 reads CASSLESRTGELFF. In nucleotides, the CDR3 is TGTGCCAGCAGCTTAGAGTCTCGGACCGGGGAGCTGTTTTTT.

The CDR3 nucleotides are TGTGCCAGCAGGCGTCGGGACAGGCACAATGAGCAGTTCTTC. This gives the protein CASRRRDRHNEQFF. The chain employs TRBV6-1 and TRBJ2-1; 8 nucleotides match TRBD1. With 6 bases clipped from V and 5 bases from J, the junction kept 6 bases outside the gene matches. The length of the CDR3 is 14 residues. Germline CDR1 is MNHNS and CDR2 is SASEGT.

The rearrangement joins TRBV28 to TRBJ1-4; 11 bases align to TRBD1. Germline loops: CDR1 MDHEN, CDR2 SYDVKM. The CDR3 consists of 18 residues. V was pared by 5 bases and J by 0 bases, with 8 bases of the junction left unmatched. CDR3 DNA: TGTGCCAGCAGTGGGGGGACAGGGGGGCTTGCAACTAATGAAAAACTGTTTTTT. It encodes CASSGGTGGLATNEKLFF.

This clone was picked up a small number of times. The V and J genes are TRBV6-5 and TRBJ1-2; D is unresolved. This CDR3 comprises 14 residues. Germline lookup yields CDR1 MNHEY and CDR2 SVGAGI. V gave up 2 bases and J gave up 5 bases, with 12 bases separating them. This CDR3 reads CASSYAGKWYGYTF. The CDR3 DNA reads TGTGCCAGCAGTTACGCGGGGAAATGGTATGGCTACACCTTC.

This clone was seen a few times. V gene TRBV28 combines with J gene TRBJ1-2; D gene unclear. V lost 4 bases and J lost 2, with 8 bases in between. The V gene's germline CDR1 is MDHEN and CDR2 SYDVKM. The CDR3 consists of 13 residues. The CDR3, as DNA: TGTGCCAGCAGTTCAATCGGGAACTATGGCTACACCTTC. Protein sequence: CASSSIGNYGYTF.

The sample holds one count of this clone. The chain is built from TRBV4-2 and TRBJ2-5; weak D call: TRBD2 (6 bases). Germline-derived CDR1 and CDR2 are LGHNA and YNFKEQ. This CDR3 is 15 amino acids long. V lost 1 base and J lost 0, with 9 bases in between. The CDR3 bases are TGTGCCAGCAGCCAAGGAGGGACTTACCAAGAGACCCAGTACTTC. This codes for CASSQGGTYQETQYF.

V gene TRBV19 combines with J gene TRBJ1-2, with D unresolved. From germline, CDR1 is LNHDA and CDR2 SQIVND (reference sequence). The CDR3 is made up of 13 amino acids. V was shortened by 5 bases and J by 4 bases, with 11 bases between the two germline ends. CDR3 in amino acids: CASSEQQSYGYTF. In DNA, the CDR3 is TGTGCCAGTAGTGAACAGCAGTCCTATGGCTACACCTTC.

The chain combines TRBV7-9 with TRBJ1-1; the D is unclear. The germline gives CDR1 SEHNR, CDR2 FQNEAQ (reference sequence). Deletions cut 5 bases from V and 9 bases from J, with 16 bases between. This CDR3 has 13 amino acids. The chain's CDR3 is CASSPNPVPQAFF. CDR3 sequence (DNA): TGTGCCAGCAGCCCCAACCCGGTCCCCCAAGCTTTCTTT.

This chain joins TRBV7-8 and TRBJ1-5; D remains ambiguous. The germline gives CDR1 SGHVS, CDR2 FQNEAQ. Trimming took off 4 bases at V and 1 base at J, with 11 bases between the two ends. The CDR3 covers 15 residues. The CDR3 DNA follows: TGTGCCAGCAGCTCCGGAGGGAGAAGCAATCAGCCCCAGCATTTT. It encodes CASSSGGRSNQPQHF.

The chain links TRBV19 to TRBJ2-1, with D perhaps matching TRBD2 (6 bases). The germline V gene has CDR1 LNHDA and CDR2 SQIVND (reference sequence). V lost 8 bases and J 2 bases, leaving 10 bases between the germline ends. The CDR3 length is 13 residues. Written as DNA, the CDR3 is TGTGCCAGTGCCGGGACTCCCTACAATGAGCAGTTCTTC. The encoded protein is CASAGTPYNEQFF.

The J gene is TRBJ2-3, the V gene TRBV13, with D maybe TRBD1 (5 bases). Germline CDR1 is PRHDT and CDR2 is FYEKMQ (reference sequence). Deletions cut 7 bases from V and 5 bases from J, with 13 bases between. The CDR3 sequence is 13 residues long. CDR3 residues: CASILRGEDTQYF. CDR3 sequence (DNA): TGTGCCAGCATCCTAAGGGGCGAAGATACGCAGTATTTT.

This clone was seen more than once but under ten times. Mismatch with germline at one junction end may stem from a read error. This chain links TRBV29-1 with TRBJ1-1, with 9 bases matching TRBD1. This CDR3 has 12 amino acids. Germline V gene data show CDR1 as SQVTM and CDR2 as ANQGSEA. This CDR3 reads CSVKEGTGEAFF. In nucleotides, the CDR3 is TGCAGCGTTAAAGAGGGGACAGGGGAAGCTTTCTTT.

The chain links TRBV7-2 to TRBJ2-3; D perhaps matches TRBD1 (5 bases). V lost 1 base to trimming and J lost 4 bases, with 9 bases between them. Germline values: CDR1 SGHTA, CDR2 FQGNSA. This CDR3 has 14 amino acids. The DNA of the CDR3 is TGTGCCAGCAGCTTAGAATCAGGGCCAGATACGCAGTATTTT. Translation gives CASSLESGPDTQYF.

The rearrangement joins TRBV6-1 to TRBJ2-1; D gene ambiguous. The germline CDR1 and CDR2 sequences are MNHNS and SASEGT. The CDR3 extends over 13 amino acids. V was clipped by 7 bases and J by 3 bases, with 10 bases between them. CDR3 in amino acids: CASTLDLYNEQFF. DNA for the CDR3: TGTGCCAGCACCCTAGACCTCTACAATGAGCAGTTCTTC.

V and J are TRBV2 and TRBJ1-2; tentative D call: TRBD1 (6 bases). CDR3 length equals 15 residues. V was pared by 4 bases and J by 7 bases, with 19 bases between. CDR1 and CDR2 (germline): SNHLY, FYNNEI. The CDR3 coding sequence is TGTGCCAGCAGTGTTCAAGACCAGGGGCTGCGTGGCTACACCTTC. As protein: CASSVQDQGLRGYTF.